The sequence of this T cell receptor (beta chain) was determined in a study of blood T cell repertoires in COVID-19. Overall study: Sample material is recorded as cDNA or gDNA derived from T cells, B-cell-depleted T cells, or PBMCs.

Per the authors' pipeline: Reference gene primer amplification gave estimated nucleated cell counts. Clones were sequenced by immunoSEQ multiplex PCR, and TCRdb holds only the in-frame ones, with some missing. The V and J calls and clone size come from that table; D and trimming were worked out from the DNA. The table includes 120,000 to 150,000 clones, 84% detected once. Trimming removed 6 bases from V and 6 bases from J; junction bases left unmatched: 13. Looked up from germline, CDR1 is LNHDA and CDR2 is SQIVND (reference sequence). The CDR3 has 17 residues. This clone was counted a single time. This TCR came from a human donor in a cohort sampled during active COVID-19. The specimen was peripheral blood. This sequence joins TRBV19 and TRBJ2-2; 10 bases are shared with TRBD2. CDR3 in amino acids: CASSTRGASGSPGELFF. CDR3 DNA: TGTGCCAGTAGCACACGTGGTGCTAGCGGGAGCCCCGGGGAGCTGTTTTTT.